The present entry profiles one TCR beta chain with its context. Its antigen remains unknown. The V end was cut by 3 bases, the J end by 4 bases, with 14 bases between. Germline-derived CDR1 and CDR2 are PRHDT and FYEKMQ (reference sequence). The CDR3 is 15 residues long. The sample is drawn from a study of beta chain features in type 1 diabetes. The sequenced template was cDNA made from the entire isolated RNA. Assay: immunoSEQ multiplex PCR; the TCRdb copy retains only in-frame clones and omits some. The table includes hundreds of thousands of clones, about 15% detected once. Findings of the study overall: There was a moderate but significant shortening of TCRB CDR3s in all four CD4+ subsets of Type 1 diabetes patients.

The V gene is TRBV13, the J gene TRBJ2-3; TRBD2 might be the D (5 bases). The source of this sequence is a man between 25 and 39 years old in good health. The specimen sequenced was central memory CD4+ T cells from blood. In nucleotides, the CDR3 is TGTGCCAGCAGCTTCAGGACCACGGACTCAGATACGCAGTATTTT. Translating gives CASSFRTTDSDTQYF.